This passage covers 12 T cell receptor beta chains from one sample sequenced in a study of shared clonotypes between healthy human individuals. The repertoire was sequenced with immunoSEQ multiplex PCR; TCRdb's copy has only in-frame clones and lacks some. The sample consists of almost 750,000 clones, just under 75% of them appearing once. The sequenced material came from memory CD4+ T cells sorted from blood. Subset reported: CD45RA-negative fraction. These TCRs come from a woman aged 25 to 39 in good health.

CDR3 protein: CASSPPGTLSYEQYF. In DNA form, the CDR3 reads TGTGCCAGCAGTCCCCCCGGGACCCTTTCCTACGAGCAGTACTTC. The chain uses TRBV28 and TRBJ2-5; tentatively, D is TRBD1 or TRBD2 (5 bases each). The DNA end is more similar to TRBJ2-7, so the J call may be wrong. This CDR3 has 15 residues. Germline assignment: CDR1 MDHEN and CDR2 SYDVKM.

J is TRBJ2-3 and V is TRBV11-2; maybe TRBD1 (5 bases). CDR3 length: 16 residues. Trimming took off 0 bases at V and 4 bases at J, with 14 bases between the two ends. Germline CDR1 SGHAT, CDR2 FQNNGV. The CDR3 nucleotides read TGTGCCAGCAGCTTAGAGTCAGGGCTTGGGTCAGATACGCAGTATTTT. Its translation is CASSLESGLGSDTQYF.

The V call is TRBV6-6, the J call TRBJ2-7; no reliable D call. The CDR3 length is 14 residues. The V gene's germline CDR1 is MNHNY and CDR2 SVGAGI (reference sequence). The ends were cut back, 0 bases at V and 0 bases at J, with 6 bases in the middle. The CDR3 nucleotides are TGTGCCAGCAGTTACTCGACGGACTCCTACGAGCAGTACTTC. Translated, it gives CASSYSTDSYEQYF.

For this clone: A junction boundary mismatches the germline segment, possibly from a read error. The chain has TRBV27 and TRBJ2-7; D is possibly TRBD1 (6 bases). Looked up from germline, CDR1 is MNHEY and CDR2 is SMNVEV (reference sequence). The CDR3 runs 15 residues. DNA of the CDR3: TGTGCCAGCAGGAGGATCAGGGGTTCGTCCTCCGAGCAGTACTTC. This encodes CASRRIRGSSSEQYF.

This chain joins TRBV7-9 and TRBJ2-1, with a possible D match to TRBD1 (5 bases). The CDR3 extends over 17 amino acids. CDR1 and CDR2 from the germline V gene are SEHNR and FQNEAQ (reference sequence). Trimming took 4 bases from V and 0 from J, leaving 16 bases between them. The CDR3 DNA is TGTGCCAGCAGCTACCGGCTTCAGGGCGACTCCTACAATGAGCAGTTCTTC. It encodes CASSYRLQGDSYNEQFF.

This clone was recorded a few times. The chain joins TRBV5-1 to TRBJ2-3; TRBD2 agrees at 13 bases. The V gene end was trimmed by 3 bases and the J gene end by 1 base; junction bases not matched to a gene: 8. CDR1 and CDR2 from the germline V gene are SGHRS and YFSETQ. CDR3 size: 18 residues. The CDR3 DNA reads as TGCGCCAGCAGCTACCCCGGGACTAGCGGGACTGGCACAGATACGCAGTATTTT. Translating gives CASSYPGTSGTGTDTQYF.

The chain has TRBV6-6 and TRBJ2-7, with D maybe TRBD1 (7 bases). CDR3 length equals 15 residues. Between the trimmed V and J ends, which lost 6 bases and 3 bases, there was a span of 18 bases. CDR1 and CDR2 from the germline V gene are MNHNY and SVGAGI (reference sequence). In nucleotides, the CDR3 is TGTGCCAGCAGCGAATCCGGGACAGCGGGCTACGAGCAGTACTTC. Residues: CASSESGTAGYEQYF.

The rearrangement links TRBV5-1 to TRBJ1-4, with TRBD1 as a possible D gene (6 bases). The germline gives CDR1 SGHRS, CDR2 YFSETQ. The ends were cut back, 4 bases at V and 11 bases at J, with 18 bases in the middle. CDR3 size: 14 residues. CDR3 nucleotides: TGCGCCAGCAGCCTGAAGACAGGCGCAGAGAAACTGTTTTTT. This encodes CASSLKTGAEKLFF.

Comment on this clone: In the same sample, other DNA sequences code for this CDR3. This chain uses TRBV28 with TRBJ1-1, with D maybe TRBD1 (5 bases). V dropped 1 base and J dropped 7 bases, with 10 bases sitting between them. Germline-derived CDR1 and CDR2 are MDHEN and SYDVKM. This CDR3 is built from 13 residues. CDR3 sequence: CASSLSGRGEAFF. CDR3 nucleotides: TGTGCCAGCAGTTTATCAGGGAGAGGTGAAGCTTTCTTT. Full variable domain (rest looked up from reference TRBV28 and TRBJ1-1): DVKVTQSSRYLVKRTGEKVFLECVQDMDHENMFWYRQDPGLGLRLIYFSYDVKMKEKGDIPEGYSVSREKKERFSLILESASTNQTSMYLCASSLSGRGEAFFGQGTRLTVV.

This clone has only one observation. The V and J genes are TRBV28 and TRBJ1-4; D is ambiguous. Germline V lookup: CDR1 MDHEN, CDR2 SYDVKM. This CDR3 spans 13 amino acids. Trimming removed 3 bases from V and 8 bases from J, with 10 bases in between. CDR3 sequence (DNA): TGTGCCAGCAGTTTCCCTCCGGGGGAAAAACTGTTTTTT. Its protein is CASSFPPGEKLFF.

The V gene is TRBV6-1, the J gene TRBJ2-5, with D perhaps assigned TRBD1 or TRBD2 (5 bases each). V was trimmed by 6 bases and J by 1 base, leaving 12 bases between them. The germline CDR1 and CDR2 sequences are MNHNS and SASEGT. The CDR3 has 14 amino acids. The CDR3 spells CASRRGAGQETQYF. The CDR3 DNA sequence: TGTGCCAGCAGAAGAGGGGCGGGCCAAGAGACCCAGTACTTC.

The gene calls are TRBV6-5 and TRBJ2-3; possibly TRBD1 for D (5 bases). Germline assignment: CDR1 MNHEY and CDR2 SVGAGI. This CDR3 has 14 amino acids. With 2 bases removed from V and 5 bases from J, the gap between germline ends came to 11 bases. CDR3 nucleotides: TGTGCCAGCAGTTACGGGGCCGACGGAGATACGCAGTATTTT. Its protein is CASSYGADGDTQYF.